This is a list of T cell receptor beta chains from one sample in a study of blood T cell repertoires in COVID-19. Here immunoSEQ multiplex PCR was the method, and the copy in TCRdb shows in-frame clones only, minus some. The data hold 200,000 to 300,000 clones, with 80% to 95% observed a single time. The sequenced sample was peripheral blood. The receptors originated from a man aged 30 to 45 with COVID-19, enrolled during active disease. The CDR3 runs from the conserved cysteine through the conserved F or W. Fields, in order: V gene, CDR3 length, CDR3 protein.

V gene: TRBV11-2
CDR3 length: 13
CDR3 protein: CASSLGENYGYTF

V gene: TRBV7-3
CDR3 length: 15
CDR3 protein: CASSLTSGGEDTQYF

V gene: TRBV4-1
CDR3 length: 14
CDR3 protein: CASRLEQGQTQAFF

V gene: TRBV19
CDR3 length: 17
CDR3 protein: CASSPLEGRTANQPQHF

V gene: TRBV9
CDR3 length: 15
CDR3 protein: CASSPTSGGFNEQFF

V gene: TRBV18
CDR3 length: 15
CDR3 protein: CASSPPEDPNTEAFF

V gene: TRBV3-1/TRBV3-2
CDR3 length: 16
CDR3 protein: CASTKTSGSSTDTQYF

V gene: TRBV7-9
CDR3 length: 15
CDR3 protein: CASSTRGSSYNEQFF

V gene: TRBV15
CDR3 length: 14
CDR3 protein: CATSRATGNQPQHF

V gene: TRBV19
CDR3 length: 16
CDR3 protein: CASSSTGTSGSETQYF

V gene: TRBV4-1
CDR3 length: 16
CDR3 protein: CASSQTRGNHKETQYF

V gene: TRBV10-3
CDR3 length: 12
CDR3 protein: CAVQGADTEAFF

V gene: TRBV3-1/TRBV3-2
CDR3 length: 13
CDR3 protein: CASGARDQETQYF

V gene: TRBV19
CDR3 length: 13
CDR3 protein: CASSIGGPQPQHF

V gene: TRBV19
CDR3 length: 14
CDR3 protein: CASSNRESNQPQHF

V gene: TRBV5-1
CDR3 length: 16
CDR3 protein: CASSSVSGRYQETQYF

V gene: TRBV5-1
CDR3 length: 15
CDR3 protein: CASSAGQGSYNEQFF

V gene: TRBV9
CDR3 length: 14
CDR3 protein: CASSESYWNTEAFF

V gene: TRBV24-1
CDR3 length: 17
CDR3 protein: CATSGTGVADSNQPQHF

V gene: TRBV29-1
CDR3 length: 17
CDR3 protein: CSVVGISTVDSGNTIYF

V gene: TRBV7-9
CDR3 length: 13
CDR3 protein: CASSLDGGNEQFF

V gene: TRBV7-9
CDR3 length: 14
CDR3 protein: CASRIGQVNTEAFF

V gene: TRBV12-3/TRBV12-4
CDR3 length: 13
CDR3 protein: CASSLGGADEQYF

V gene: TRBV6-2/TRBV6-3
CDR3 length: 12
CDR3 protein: CASSYSNGQQYF

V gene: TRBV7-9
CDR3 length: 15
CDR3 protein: CASSLAPGGSGELFF

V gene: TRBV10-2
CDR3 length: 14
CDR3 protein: CASSASQGPGGYTF

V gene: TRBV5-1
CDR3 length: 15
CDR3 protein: CASSLLAGARYEQYF

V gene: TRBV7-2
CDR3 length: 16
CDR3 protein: CASSLSVVWGRAEAFF

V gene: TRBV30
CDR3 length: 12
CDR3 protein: CAWSWDRGEQYF

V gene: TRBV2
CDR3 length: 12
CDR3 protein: CATRGQGLTLHF

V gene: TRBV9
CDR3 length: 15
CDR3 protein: CASSNAGLAWETQYF

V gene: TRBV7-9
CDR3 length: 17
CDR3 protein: CASSSVYGGTSTDTQYF

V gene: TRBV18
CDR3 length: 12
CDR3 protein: CASSPEEYGYTF

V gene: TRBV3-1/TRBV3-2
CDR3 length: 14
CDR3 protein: CASSQDLSTNEQFF

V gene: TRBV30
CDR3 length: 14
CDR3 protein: CAWSVGGVQETQYF

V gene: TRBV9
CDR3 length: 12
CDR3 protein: CASSGDSGSYTF

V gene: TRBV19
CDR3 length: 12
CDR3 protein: CASSIRGSEQFF

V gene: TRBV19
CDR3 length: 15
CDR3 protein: CASAPLGGYQETQYF

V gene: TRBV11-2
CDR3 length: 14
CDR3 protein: CASSHTAGTYEQYF

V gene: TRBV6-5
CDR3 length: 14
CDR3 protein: CASILGGAYNEQFF

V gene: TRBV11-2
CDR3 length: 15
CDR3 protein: CASSQGDSYNQPQHF

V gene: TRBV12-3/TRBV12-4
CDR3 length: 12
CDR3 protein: CASSHGIYEQYF

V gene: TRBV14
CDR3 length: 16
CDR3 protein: CASSQDSGILTDTQYF

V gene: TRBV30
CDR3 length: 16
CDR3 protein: CAWSVVGTGAIYGYTF

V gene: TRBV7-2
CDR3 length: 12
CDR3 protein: CASSFQGTEAFF

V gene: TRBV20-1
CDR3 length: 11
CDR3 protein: CSVRFNYGYTF

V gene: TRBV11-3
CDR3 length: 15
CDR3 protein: CASSWGQGGRQPQHF

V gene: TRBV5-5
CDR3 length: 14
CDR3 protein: CASRQQGSNEKLFF

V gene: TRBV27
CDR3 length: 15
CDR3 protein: CASSFTGLGNQPQHF

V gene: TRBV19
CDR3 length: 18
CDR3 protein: CASSLRGTSGASTDTQYF

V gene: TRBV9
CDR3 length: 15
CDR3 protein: CASTEGGSSGNTIYF